The entry that follows covers one TCR beta chain sequence. As yet, its antigen is unknown. The repertoire was sequenced with immunoSEQ multiplex PCR; TCRdb's copy has only in-frame clones and lacks some. The profile shows about 270,000 clones, about 94% of them singletons. The record originates from a study of T cell responses to AZD1222 COVID-19 vaccine. Regarding the study as a whole: Regions 160-218 and 743-854 dominated among vaccine-associated CD4 TCRs spanning spike. Most donors were white British and more were female, and clonal diversity was possibly underestimated.

The source of this sequence is an adult who received the AZD1222 COVID-19 vaccine. This sample comprised peripheral blood, obtained 28 days after the second AZD1222 dose.

CDR3 sequence (DNA): TGTGCCAGCAGCTTAAGGCAGGGGGACCGCGAGCAGTACTTC. Protein: CASSLRQGDREQYF. The chain combines TRBV7-3 with TRBJ2-7; 7 bases match TRBD1. This CDR3 is built from 14 residues. Trimming cost V 1 base and J 6 bases; bases outside gene matches: 6. Germline V gene lookup returns CDR1 SGHTA and CDR2 FQGTGA.